A single T cell receptor (beta chain) is shown here with its context. Its target is unknown. This sample was included in a study of STAT3 mutations in large granular lymphocyte leukemia. Average productive template count per sample was about 44,000. The method was immunoSEQ multiplex PCR; TCRdb's version includes in-frame clones alone and lacks a portion of them. The table records tens of thousands of clones, about 94% of them present only once. The germline gives CDR1 SGDLS, CDR2 YYNGEE. CDR3 length: 16 residues. V lost 4 bases and J lost 0; bases outside the gene matches: 4. Study outcomes and limitations: No sample exists from the first appearance of each clone. A small but highly pathogenic clone may have been missed. In T-cell large granular lymphocyte leukemia, about half of patients showed multiple immunodominant subclonotypes. TCR clonotype switching after therapy occurred in about 30% of the 18 patients.

The rearrangement uses TRBV9 and TRBJ2-2; 9 nucleotides agree with TRBD1. Sequenced sample: peripheral blood mononuclear cells. The source of this sequence is a man between 40 and 49 years old with T-cell large granular lymphocyte leukemia. Some clones in this sample may be carry-over from other donors' samples. The CDR3 DNA follows: TGTGCCAGCAGCCCCCGGACAGGGGCGAACACCGGGGAGCTGTTTTTT. Residues: CASSPRTGANTGELFF. Full variable domain (missing parts from reference TRBV9 and TRBJ2-2): DSGVTQTPKHLITATGQRVTLRCSPRSGDLSVYWYQQSLDQGLQFLIQYYNGEERAKGNILERFSAQQFPDLHSELNLSSLELGDSALYFCASSPRTGANTGELFFGEGSRLTVL.